Listed here are 19 T cell receptor beta chains from one sample, sequenced in a study of blood T cell repertoires in COVID-19. Some clones are missing from TCRdb's copy, which holds only in-frame ones; the method was immunoSEQ multiplex PCR. Of approximately 140,000 clones in the sample, less than 90% were seen once. Sequencing was done on a sample of PBMCs or T cells enriched from blood (not recorded which). Receptors were obtained from a man aged 40-50 years with acute COVID-19.

J is TRBJ1-1 and V is TRBV7-2, with TRBD1 as a possible D gene (6 bases). Germline V gene sequence: CDR1 SGHTA, CDR2 FQGNSA. The V and J ends lost 1 base and 4 bases respectively, with 10 bases between them. The CDR3 is made up of 14 amino acids. The CDR3 spells CASSLGAGATEAFF. CDR3 bases: TGTGCCAGCAGCTTAGGGGCAGGGGCCACTGAAGCTTTCTTT. The complete variable domain, with remaining parts taken from reference TRBV7-2 and TRBJ1-1, reads GAGVSQSPSNKVTEKGKDVELRCDPISGHTALYWYRQSLGQGLEFLIYFQGNSAPDKSGLPSDRFSAERTGGSVSTLTIQRTQQEDSAVYLCASSLGAGATEAFFGQGTRLTVV.

This chain uses TRBV3-1 (or the pseudogene TRBV3-2) with TRBJ2-3; D is ambiguous. The CDR3 has 14 amino acids. V was shortened by 1 base and J by 2 bases, with 7 bases between the two germline ends. Germline CDR1 reads LGHDT; CDR2 reads YNNKEL (reference sequence). CDR3 nucleotide sequence: TGTGCCAGCAGCCAAGTTTCCAACACAGATACGCAGTATTTT. Translating it yields CASSQVSNTDTQYF.

The chain combines TRBV28 with TRBJ1-5, with D perhaps TRBD1 (5 bases). CDR1 and CDR2 (germline): MDHEN, SYDVKM. The length of the CDR3 is 16 residues. The V gene lost 8 bases and the J gene lost 0 bases, with 17 bases spanning the gap. In DNA, the CDR3 is TGTGCCAGCGAGGGTTGGGAGGGGAATAGCAATCAGCCCCAGCATTTT. This encodes CASEGWEGNSNQPQHF.

This sequence joins TRBV7-8 and TRBJ2-7; D is undetermined. This CDR3 has 15 amino acids. The germline V gene has CDR1 SGHVS and CDR2 FQNEAQ. V lost 1 base, J lost 1 base, and 11 bases lay in between. The CDR3 DNA reads as TGTGCCAGCAGCTTAGATTCTACCATGTCCTACGAGCAGTACTTC. Residues: CASSLDSTMSYEQYF. The full variable domain, in which reference TRBV7-8 and TRBJ2-7 provide the parts outside the CDR3, is GAGVSQSPRYKVAKRGQDVALRCDPISGHVSLFWYQQALGQGPEFLTYFQNEAQLDKSGLPSDRFFAERPEGSVSTLKIQRTQQEDSAVYLCASSLDSTMSYEQYFGPGTRLTVT.

The J gene is TRBJ1-3, the V gene TRBV2; TRBD1 agrees at 7 bases. The CDR3 is 14 amino acids. Germline values: CDR1 SNHLY, CDR2 FYNNEI. The V and J ends lost 6 bases and 4 bases, in that order; junction bases with no gene match: 6. The CDR3 protein is CASSMGQKGNTIYF. As DNA, the CDR3 is TGTGCCAGCAGCATGGGACAGAAAGGAAACACCATATATTTT.

The chain couples TRBV13 to TRBJ2-2, with 12 nucleotides matching TRBD2. The junction had 6 bases not matched to a gene; V was cut back by 5 bases and J by 2 bases. The CDR3 totals 17 residues. In germline, CDR1 is PRHDT, CDR2 FYEKMQ (reference sequence). The DNA of the CDR3 is TGTGCCAGCAGCACCGGACTAGCGGGGACAAACACCGGGGAGCTGTTTTTT. Translation gives CASSTGLAGTNTGELFF. The variable domain in full, completed from reference TRBV13 and TRBJ2-2, reads AAGVIQSPRHLIKEKRETATLKCYPIPRHDTVYWYQQGPGQDPQFLISFYEKMQSDKGSIPDRFSAQQFSDYHSELNMSSLELGDSALYFCASSTGLAGTNTGELFFGEGSRLTVL.

This chain connects TRBV11-3 to TRBJ2-3, with TRBD2 matching 8 bases. After removal of 5 bases from V and 6 bases from J, the junction contained 4 bases not matched to a gene. Per germline, CDR1 SGHNT and CDR2 YENEEA. CDR3 size: 13 residues. The CDR3 protein is CASSREGIDTQYF. CDR3 DNA sequence: TGTGCCAGCAGCCGGGAGGGTATCGATACGCAGTATTTT.

The V and J genes are TRBV3-1 (or the pseudogene TRBV3-2) and TRBJ2-5; unclear D gene. Trimming pared 2 bases from V and 2 bases from J, leaving 21 bases between. Germline assignment: CDR1 LGHDT and CDR2 YNNKEL (reference sequence). The CDR3 covers 18 residues. CDR3 loop: CASSQKLAGSSFQETQYF. CDR3 in DNA: TGTGCCAGCAGCCAAAAATTGGCAGGTTCATCCTTTCAAGAGACCCAGTACTTC.

The chain links TRBV7-9 to TRBJ1-3, with 9 bases matching TRBD1. Per germline, CDR1 SEHNR and CDR2 FQNEAQ (reference sequence). CDR3 length: 18 amino acids. J gave up 4 bases and V 5 bases, and 15 bases lay outside the gene matches. This CDR3 is CASSPTPGQGTWGNTIYF. CDR3 nucleotides: TGTGCCAGCAGCCCGACCCCGGGACAGGGTACGTGGGGAAACACCATATATTTT. Using reference TRBV7-9 and TRBJ1-3 for the parts outside the CDR3, the full variable domain is DTGVSQNPRHKITKRGQNVTFRCDPISEHNRLYWYRQTLGQGPEFLTYFQNEAQLEKSRLLSDRFSAERPKGSFSTLEIQRTEQGDSAMYLCASSPTPGQGTWGNTIYFGEGSWLTVV.

The rearrangement uses TRBV2 and TRBJ2-1, with 12 nucleotides matching TRBD2. The CDR3 loop spans 14 amino acids. CDR1 is SNHLY, CDR2 FYNNEI, per germline. Trimming removed 6 bases from V and 8 bases from J; junction bases left unmatched: 5. CDR3 region: CASRDTSGGYEQFF. CDR3 nucleotides: TGTGCCAGCAGGGATACTAGCGGGGGGTATGAGCAGTTCTTC. Variable domain in full (rest from reference TRBV2 and TRBJ2-1): EPEVTQTPSHQVTQMGQEVILRCVPISNHLYFYWYRQILGQKVEFLVSFYNNEISEKSEIFDDQFSVERPDGSNFTLKIRSTKLEDSAMYFCASRDTSGGYEQFFGPGTRLTVL.

V usage is TRBV6-4 and J usage is TRBJ1-6; D remains ambiguous. Germline values: CDR1 MRHNA, CDR2 SNTAGT. V shed 6 bases and J shed 9 bases, with 18 bases lying between them. The CDR3 is made up of 15 amino acids. The CDR3 DNA reads as TGTGCCAGCAGCCCGGGGTACGGGGAAGCTTCACCCCTCCACTTT. Encoded protein: CASSPGYGEASPLHF.

The sample holds one count of this clone. This chain joins TRBV19 and TRBJ2-3, with TRBD2 matching over 7 bases. The CDR3 contains 15 residues. J lost 5 bases, V lost 8 bases, and 13 bases had no gene match. Germline V CDR1 and CDR2: LNHDA, SQIVND (reference sequence). The DNA of the CDR3 is TGTGCCAGTCAACTGGCTAGCGGAAAGGAAGATACGCAGTATTTT. This codes for CASQLASGKEDTQYF. Together with reference TRBV19 and TRBJ2-3, the CDR3 gives the full variable domain: DGGITQSPKYLFRKEGQNVTLSCEQNLNHDAMYWYRQDPGQGLRLIYYSQIVNDFQKGDIAEGYSVSREKKESFPLTVTSAQKNPTAFYLCASQLASGKEDTQYFGPGTRLTVL.

CDR3 nucleotide sequence: TGCGCCAGCAGCCAAGATGACAGGGGGCCAGAAAAACTGTTTTTT. It translates to CASSQDDRGPEKLFF. The chain employs TRBV4-3 and TRBJ1-4; 10 nucleotides line up with TRBD1. Germline values: CDR1 LGHNA, CDR2 YSLEER. The CDR3 sequence is 15 residues long. V gave up 0 bases and J gave up 8 bases; unmatched junction bases: 3.

The chain links TRBV9 to TRBJ1-2; possibly TRBD1 for D (6 bases). The CDR3 has 15 residues. The germline V and J ends were trimmed by 0 bases and 2 bases, with 11 bases remaining between them. The germline V gene has CDR1 SGDLS and CDR2 YYNGEE. The chain's CDR3 is CASSVAAGANYGYTF. As DNA, the CDR3 is TGTGCCAGCAGCGTAGCTGCGGGGGCGAACTATGGCTACACCTTC.

Only one count was recorded for this clone. This chain joins TRBV5-4 and TRBJ2-2; TRBD1 matches at 8 bases. V dropped 1 base and J dropped 2; count of bases not matched to a gene: 7. The CDR3 runs 17 residues. CDR1 and CDR2 (germline): SGHNT, YYREEE (reference sequence). The DNA for the CDR3 is TGTGCCAGCAGCTTGAGCTCTGGACAGGGAAACACCGGGGAGCTGTTTTTT. Encoded protein: CASSLSSGQGNTGELFF.

The rearrangement joins TRBV15 to TRBJ2-5; D uncertain. Germline assignment: CDR1 LNHNV and CDR2 YYDKDF (reference sequence). The CDR3 is 13 amino acids. Trimming pared 8 bases from V and 0 bases from J, leaving 10 bases between. CDR3 sequence: CATLSSYQETQYF. The CDR3 DNA follows: TGTGCCACCCTTAGCTCGTACCAAGAGACCCAGTACTTC.

The rearrangement links TRBV19 to TRBJ2-1; D perhaps matches TRBD2 (7 bases). Per germline, CDR1 LNHDA and CDR2 SQIVND (reference sequence). With 7 bases removed from V and 7 bases from J, the gap between germline ends came to 20 bases. The CDR3 loop spans 15 amino acids. The CDR3 is CASTFSPGGQNEQFF. The DNA of the CDR3 is TGTGCCAGTACCTTCAGTCCGGGGGGCCAGAATGAGCAGTTCTTC. The entire variable domain, with the rest obtained from reference TRBV19 and TRBJ2-1, is as follows: DGGITQSPKYLFRKEGQNVTLSCEQNLNHDAMYWYRQDPGQGLRLIYYSQIVNDFQKGDIAEGYSVSREKKESFPLTVTSAQKNPTAFYLCASTFSPGGQNEQFFGPGTRLTVL.

The CDR3 is CASSQEGTKLPYEQYF. CDR3 DNA: TGTGCCAGCAGCCAAGAGGGGACAAAACTACCCTACGAGCAGTACTTC. The chain has TRBV4-2 and TRBJ2-7; tentative D call: TRBD1 (6 bases). The CDR3 is 16 amino acids. V shed 0 bases and J shed 2 bases, with 14 bases lying between them. Germline CDR1 LGHNA, CDR2 YNFKEQ.

The rearrangement links TRBV24-1 to TRBJ2-1; a possible D gene is TRBD2 (5 bases). The germline V gene encodes CDR1 KGHDR and CDR2 SFDVKD. V lost 0 bases, J lost 0 bases, and 5 bases lay in between. The length of the CDR3 is 15 residues. The CDR3 loop is CATSDLGSSYNEQFF. CDR3 DNA sequence: TGTGCCACCAGTGATTTGGGGAGCTCCTACAATGAGCAGTTCTTC.